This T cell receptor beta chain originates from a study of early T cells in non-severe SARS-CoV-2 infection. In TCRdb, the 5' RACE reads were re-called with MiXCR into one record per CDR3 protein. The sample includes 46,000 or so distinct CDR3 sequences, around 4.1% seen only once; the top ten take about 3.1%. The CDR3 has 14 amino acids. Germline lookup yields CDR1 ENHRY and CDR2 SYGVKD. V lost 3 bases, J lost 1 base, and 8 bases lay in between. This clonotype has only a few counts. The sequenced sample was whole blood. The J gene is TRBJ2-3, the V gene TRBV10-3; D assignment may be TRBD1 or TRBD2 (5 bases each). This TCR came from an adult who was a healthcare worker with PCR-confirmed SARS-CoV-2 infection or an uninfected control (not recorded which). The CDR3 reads CAISDRGGTDTQYF. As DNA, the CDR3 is TGTGCCATCAGTGATAGAGGGGGCACAGATACGCAGTATTTT.